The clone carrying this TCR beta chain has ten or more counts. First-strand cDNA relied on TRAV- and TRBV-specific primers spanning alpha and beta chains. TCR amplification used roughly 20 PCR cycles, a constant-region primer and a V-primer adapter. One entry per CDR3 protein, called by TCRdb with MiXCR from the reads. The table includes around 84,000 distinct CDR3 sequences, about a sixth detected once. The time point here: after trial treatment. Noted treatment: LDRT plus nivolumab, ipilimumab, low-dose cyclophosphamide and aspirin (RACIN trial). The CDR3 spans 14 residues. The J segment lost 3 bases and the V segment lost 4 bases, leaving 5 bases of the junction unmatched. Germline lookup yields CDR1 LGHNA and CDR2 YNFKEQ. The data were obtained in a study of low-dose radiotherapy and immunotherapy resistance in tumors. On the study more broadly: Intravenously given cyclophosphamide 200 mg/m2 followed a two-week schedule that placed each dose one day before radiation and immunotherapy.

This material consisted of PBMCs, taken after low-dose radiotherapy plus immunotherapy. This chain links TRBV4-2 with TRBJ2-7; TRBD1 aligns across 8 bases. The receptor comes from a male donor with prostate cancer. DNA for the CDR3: TGTGCCAGCAGCCGGACAGGGCAAAACTACGAGCAGTACTTC. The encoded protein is CASSRTGQNYEQYF.